This T cell receptor beta chain is drawn from a study of blood T cell repertoires in COVID-19. Study-level information: T cells, B-cell-depleted T cells, or PBMCs supplied cDNA or gDNA.

Repertoires were generated with immunoSEQ multiplex PCR, while TCRdb's copy carries only in-frame clones and drops some. The data contain 150,000 to 200,000 clones, roughly four fifths of them singletons. The germline V gene has CDR1 DFQATT and CDR2 SNEGSKA (reference sequence). The CDR3 totals 18 residues. With V trimmed by 3 bases and J by 1 base, 11 bases remained unmatched. The sequenced sample consisted of peripheral blood. The gene calls are TRBV20-1 and TRBJ2-4, with TRBD2 identical over 11 bases. The TCR comes from a man aged 55 to 69 with active or convalescent COVID-19. The CDR3 coding sequence is TGCAGTGCTAGTTTCTCTAGCGGGAGGCGTGGGGCCAAAAACATTCAGTACTTC. It translates to CSASFSSGRRGAKNIQYF.